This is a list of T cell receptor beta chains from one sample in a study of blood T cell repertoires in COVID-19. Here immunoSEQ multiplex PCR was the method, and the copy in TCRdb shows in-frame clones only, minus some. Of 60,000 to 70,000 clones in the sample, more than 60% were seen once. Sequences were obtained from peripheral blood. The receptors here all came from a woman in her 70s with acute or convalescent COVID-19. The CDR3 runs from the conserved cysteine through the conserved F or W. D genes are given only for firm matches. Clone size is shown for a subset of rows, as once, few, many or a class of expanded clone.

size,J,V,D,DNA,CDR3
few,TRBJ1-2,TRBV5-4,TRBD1,TGTGCCAGCAGCGGGGACAGGGGGCTTGGTGGCTACACCTTC,CASSGDRGLGGYTF
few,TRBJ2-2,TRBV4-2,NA,TGTGCCAGCAGCCAAGTTGGCCCCGGGGAGCTGTTTTTT,CASSQVGPGELFF
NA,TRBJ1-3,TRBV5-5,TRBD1,TGTGCCAGCAGCTCGACAGGGACTGGAAACACCATATATTTT,CASSSTGTGNTIYF
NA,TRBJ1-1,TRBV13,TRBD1,TGTGCCAGCAGCCCCCGGCAGGGGGGCACTGAAGCTTTCTTT,CASSPRQGGTEAFF
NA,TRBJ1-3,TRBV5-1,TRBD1,TGCGCCAGCAGCTCCGGGACAGCGCTCTCTGGAAACACCATATATTTT,CASSSGTALSGNTIYF
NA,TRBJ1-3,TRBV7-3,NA,TGTGCCAGCAGTTTGAGTGATGGAAACACCATATATTTT,CASSLSDGNTIYF
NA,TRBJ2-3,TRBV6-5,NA,TGTGCCAGCAGCAGGGAATTAGGGGATACGCAGTATTTT,CASSRELGDTQYF
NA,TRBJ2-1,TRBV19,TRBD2,TGTGCCAGTAGTGGACTAGCGAGGAATGAGCAGTTCTTC,CASSGLARNEQFF
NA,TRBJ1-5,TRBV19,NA,TGTGCCAGTAGTATGGGGCAGCAGAATCAGCCCCAGCATTTT,CASSMGQQNQPQHF
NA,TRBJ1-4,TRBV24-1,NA,TGTGCCACCAGTGATCCACAAACCGGGACACTTACAACTAATGAAAAACTGTTTTTT,CATSDPQTGTLTTNEKLFF
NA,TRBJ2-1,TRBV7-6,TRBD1,TGTGCCAGCAGCTTAGAGGACAGGGTCAATGAGCAGTTCTTC,CASSLEDRVNEQFF
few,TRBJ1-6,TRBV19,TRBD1,TGTGCCAGTAGGACAGGGTTTAATTCACCCCTCCACTTT,CASRTGFNSPLHF
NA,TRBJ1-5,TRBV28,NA,TGTGCCACCCGGGAGGTTAATCAGCCCCAGCATTTT,CATREVNQPQHF
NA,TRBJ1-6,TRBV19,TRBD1,TGTGCCAGTAGTAAGACAGGGACGGGGAATTCACCCCTCCACTTT,CASSKTGTGNSPLHF
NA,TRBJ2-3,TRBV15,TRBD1,TGTGCCACCAGCAGTAGAAAGCCCGGGACAGGGAGTACAGATACGCAGTATTTT,CATSSRKPGTGSTDTQYF
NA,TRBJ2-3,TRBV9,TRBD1,TGTGCCAGCAAAGGGACAGGGGGTAAAGATACGCAGTATTTT,CASKGTGGKDTQYF